Here is one TCR beta chain with its context. Its antigen is unidentified. These data are taken from a study of blood T cells in healthy people across ages. Study-wide findings and caveats: Naive and antigen-experienced cells could not be conclusively compared, given unsorted PBMCs.

Drawing of peripheral blood yielded about 9.6 milliliters from each donor. Isolated PBMCs totaled at least 6 million in each sample. The amount of total RNA extracted per sample was at least 5 micrograms. Then a second PCR, running roughly 7 to 11 cycles, was carried out with a sample-barcoded 5' primer and a J-beta primer mix. In TCRdb, the 5' RACE reads were re-called with MiXCR into one record per CDR3 protein. Of around 790,000 distinct CDR3 sequences listed, around 42% were seen once; the top ten hold under 20%. Germline lookup yields CDR1 KGHSY and CDR2 FQNENV. This CDR3 spans 13 amino acids. The germline V and J ends were trimmed by 0 bases and 8 bases, with 10 bases remaining between them.

The receptor was derived from a man in his sixties in good health. This rearrangement joins TRBV16 to TRBJ1-2; no definite D call. Source material: blood. CDR3 nucleotide sequence: TGTGCCAGCAGCCAATCGATCGCGTCAGGCTACACCTTC. Translation: CASSQSIASGYTF.